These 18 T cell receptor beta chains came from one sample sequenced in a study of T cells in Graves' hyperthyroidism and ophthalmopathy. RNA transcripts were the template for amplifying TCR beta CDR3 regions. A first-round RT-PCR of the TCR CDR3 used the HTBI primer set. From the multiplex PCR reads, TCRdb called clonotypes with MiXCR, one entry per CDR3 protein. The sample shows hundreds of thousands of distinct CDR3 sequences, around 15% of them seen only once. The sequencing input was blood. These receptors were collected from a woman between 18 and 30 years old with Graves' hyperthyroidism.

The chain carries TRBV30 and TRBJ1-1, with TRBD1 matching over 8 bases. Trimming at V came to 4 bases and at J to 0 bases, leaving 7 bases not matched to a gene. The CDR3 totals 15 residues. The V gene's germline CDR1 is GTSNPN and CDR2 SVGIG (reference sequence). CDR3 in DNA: TGTGCCTGGACGAGACCCAGGGGGCTGAACACTGAAGCTTTCTTT. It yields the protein CAWTRPRGLNTEAFF.

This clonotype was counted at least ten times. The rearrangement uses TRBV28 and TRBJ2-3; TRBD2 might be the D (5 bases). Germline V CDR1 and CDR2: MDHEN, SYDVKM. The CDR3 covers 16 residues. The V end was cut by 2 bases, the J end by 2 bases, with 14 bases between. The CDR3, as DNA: TGTGCCAGCAGTTTAACGGGGTCGAGCTTCACAGATACGCAGTATTTT. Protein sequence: CASSLTGSSFTDTQYF.

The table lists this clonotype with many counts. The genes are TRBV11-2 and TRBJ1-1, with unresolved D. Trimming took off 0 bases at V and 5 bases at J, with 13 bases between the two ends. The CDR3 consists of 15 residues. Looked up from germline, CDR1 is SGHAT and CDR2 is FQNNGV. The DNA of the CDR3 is TGTGCCAGCAGCTTAGACCCCACAACTATGACTGAAGCTTTCTTT. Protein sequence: CASSLDPTTMTEAFF.

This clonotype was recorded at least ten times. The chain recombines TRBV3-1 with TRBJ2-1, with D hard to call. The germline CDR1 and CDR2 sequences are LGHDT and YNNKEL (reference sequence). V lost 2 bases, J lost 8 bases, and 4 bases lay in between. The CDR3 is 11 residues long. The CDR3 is CASSQFHEQFF. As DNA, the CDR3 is TGTGCCAGCAGCCAATTTCATGAGCAGTTCTTC.

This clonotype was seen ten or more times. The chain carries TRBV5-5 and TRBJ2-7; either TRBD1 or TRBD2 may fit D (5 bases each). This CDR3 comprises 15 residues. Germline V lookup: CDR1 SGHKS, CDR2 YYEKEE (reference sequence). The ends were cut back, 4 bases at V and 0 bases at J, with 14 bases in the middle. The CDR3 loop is CASSIVPGPSYEQYF. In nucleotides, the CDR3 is TGTGCCAGCAGCATTGTTCCGGGACCCTCCTACGAGCAGTACTTC.

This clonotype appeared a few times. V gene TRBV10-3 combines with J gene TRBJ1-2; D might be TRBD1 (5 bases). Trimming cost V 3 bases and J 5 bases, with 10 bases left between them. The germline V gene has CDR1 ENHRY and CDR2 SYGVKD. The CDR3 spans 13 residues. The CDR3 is CAISDQGRYGYTF. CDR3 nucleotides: TGTGCCATCAGTGACCAGGGTCGGTATGGCTACACCTTC.

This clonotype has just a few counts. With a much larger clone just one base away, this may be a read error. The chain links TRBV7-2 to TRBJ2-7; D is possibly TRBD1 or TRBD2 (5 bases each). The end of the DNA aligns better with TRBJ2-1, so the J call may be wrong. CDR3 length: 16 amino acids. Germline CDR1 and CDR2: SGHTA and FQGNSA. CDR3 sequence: CASSPKGQDLSYEQFF. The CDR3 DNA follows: TGTGCCAGCAGCCCCAAGGGGCAGGACTTATCCTACGAGCAGTTCTTC.

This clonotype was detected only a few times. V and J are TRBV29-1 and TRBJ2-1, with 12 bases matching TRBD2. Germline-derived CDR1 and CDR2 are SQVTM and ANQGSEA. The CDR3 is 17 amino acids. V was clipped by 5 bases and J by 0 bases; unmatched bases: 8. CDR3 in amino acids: CSVLGTSGPSSYNEQFF. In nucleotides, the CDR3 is TGCAGCGTTTTAGGGACTAGCGGGCCGAGCTCCTACAATGAGCAGTTCTTC.

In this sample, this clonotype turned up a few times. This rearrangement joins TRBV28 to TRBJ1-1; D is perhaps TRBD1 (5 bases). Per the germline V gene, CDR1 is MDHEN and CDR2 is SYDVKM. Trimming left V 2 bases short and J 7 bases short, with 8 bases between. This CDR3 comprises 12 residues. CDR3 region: CASSLAGNEAFF. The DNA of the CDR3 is TGTGCCAGCAGTTTAGCAGGGAATGAAGCTTTCTTT.

Here the CDR3 reads CALRSKSGRMSTEAFF. The CDR3 coding sequence is TGTGCCCTTCGATCGAAAAGTGGTAGAATGAGCACTGAAGCTTTCTTT. The genes are TRBV6-2 or TRBV6-3 and TRBJ1-1, with D unclear. V lost 11 bases, J lost 4 bases, and 26 bases lay in between. Germline loops: CDR1 MNHEY, CDR2 SVGEGT. The CDR3 totals 16 residues.

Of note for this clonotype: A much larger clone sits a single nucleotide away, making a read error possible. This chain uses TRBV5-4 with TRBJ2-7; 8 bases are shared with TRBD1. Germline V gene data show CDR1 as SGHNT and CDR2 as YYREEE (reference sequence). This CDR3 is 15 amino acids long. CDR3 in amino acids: CAGSLGPDREHEQYF. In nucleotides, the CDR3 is TGTGCCGGCAGCTTAGGCCCGGACAGGGAGCACGAGCAGTACTTC.

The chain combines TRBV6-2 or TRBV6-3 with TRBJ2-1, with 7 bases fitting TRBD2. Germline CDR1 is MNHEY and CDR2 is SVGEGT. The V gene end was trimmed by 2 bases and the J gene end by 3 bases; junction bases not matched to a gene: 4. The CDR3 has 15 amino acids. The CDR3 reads CASSYEAGRYNEQFF. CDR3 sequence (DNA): TGTGCCAGCAGTTACGAAGCGGGACGCTACAATGAGCAGTTCTTC.

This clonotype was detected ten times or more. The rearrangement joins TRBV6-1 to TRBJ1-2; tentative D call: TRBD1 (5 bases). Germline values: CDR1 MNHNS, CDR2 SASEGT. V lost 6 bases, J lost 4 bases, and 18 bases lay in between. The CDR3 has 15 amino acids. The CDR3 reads CASSPWRIGGYGYTF. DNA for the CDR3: TGTGCCAGCAGCCCTTGGAGGATTGGGGGCTATGGCTACACCTTC.

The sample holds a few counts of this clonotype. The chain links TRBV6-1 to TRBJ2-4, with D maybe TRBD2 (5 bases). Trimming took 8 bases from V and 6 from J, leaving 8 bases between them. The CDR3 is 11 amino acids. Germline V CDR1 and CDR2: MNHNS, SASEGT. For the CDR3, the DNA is TGTGCCAGCGCCGGAGGAAACATTCAGTACTTC. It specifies CASAGGNIQYF.

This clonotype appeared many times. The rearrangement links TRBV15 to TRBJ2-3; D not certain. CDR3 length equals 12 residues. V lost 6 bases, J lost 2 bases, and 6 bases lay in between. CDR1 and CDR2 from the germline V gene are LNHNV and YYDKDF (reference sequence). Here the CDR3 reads CATRRSTDTQYF. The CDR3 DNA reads TGTGCCACCAGACGATCCACAGATACGCAGTATTTT. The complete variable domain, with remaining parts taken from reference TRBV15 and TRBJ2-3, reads DAMVIQNPRYQVTQFGKPVTLSCSQTLNHNVMYWYQQKSSQAPKLLFHYYDKDFNNEADTPDNFQSRRPNTSFCFLDIRSPGLGDTAMYLCATRRSTDTQYFGPGTRLTVL.

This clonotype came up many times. CDR3 coding DNA: TGTGCCAGCGCAACACCGACAGATACGCAGTATTTT. Translation gives CASATPTDTQYF. The chain employs TRBV28 and TRBJ2-3; no clear D gene. The germline CDR1 and CDR2 sequences are MDHEN and SYDVKM. This CDR3 has 12 amino acids. The V end lost 8 bases, the J end lost 3 bases, and 9 bases lay between the germline ends.

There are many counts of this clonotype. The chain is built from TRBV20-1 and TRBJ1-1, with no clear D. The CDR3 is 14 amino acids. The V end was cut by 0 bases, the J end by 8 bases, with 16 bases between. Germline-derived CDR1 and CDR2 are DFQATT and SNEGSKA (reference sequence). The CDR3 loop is CSARDPGKGPEAFF. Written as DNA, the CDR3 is TGCAGTGCTAGAGACCCCGGAAAGGGTCCCGAAGCTTTCTTT.

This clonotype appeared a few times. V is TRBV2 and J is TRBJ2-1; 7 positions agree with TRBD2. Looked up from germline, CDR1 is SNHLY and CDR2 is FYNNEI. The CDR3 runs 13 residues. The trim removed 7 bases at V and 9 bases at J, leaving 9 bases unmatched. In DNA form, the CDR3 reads TGTGCCAGCAAACTAGCGAAGGGCGGTGAGCAGTTCTTC. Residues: CASKLAKGGEQFF.